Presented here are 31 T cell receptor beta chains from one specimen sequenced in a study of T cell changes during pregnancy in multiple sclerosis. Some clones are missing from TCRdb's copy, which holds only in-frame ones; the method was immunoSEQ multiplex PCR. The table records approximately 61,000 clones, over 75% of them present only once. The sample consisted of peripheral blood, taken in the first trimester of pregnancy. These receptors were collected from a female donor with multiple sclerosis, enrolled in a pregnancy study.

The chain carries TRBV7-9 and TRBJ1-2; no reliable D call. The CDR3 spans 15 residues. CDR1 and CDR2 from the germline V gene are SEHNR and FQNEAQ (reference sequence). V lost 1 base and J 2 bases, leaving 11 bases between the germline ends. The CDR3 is CASSLGQLSNYGYTF. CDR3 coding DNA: TGTGCCAGCAGCTTAGGTCAGTTATCCAACTATGGCTACACCTTC.

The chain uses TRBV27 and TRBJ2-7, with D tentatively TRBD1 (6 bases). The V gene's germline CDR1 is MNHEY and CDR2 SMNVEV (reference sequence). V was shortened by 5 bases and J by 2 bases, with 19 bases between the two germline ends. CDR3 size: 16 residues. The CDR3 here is CASSPRDIHWAYEQYF. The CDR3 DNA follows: TGTGCCAGCAGTCCCAGGGACATCCATTGGGCCTACGAGCAGTACTTC.

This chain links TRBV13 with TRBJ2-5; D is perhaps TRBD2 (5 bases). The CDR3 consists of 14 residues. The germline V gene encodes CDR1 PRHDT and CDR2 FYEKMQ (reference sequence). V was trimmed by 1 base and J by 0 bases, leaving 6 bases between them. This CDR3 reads CASSLAGNQETQYF. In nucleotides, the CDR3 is TGTGCCAGCAGCTTAGCGGGAAACCAAGAGACCCAGTACTTC.

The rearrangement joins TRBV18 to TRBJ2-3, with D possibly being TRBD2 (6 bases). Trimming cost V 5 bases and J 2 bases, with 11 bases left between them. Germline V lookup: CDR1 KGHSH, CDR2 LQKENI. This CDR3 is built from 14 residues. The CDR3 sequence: CASSVADTTDTQYF. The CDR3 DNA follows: TGTGCCAGCTCAGTAGCGGACACCACAGATACGCAGTATTTT.

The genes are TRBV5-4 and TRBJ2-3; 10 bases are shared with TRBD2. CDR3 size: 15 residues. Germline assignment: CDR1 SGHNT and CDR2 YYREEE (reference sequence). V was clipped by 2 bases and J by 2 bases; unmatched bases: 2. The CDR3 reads CASSFGLADTDTQYF. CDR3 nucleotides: TGTGCCAGCAGCTTCGGACTAGCGGACACAGATACGCAGTATTTT.

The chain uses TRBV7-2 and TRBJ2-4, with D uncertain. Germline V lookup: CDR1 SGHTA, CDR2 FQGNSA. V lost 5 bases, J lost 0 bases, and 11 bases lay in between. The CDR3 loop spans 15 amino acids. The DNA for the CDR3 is TGTGCCAGCAGCCGCCTAACAGTAGCCAAAAACATTCAGTACTTC. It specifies CASSRLTVAKNIQYF. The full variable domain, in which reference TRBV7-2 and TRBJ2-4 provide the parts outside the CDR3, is GAGVSQSPSNKVTEKGKDVELRCDPISGHTALYWYRQSLGQGLEFLIYFQGNSAPDKSGLPSDRFSAERTGGSVSTLTIQRTQQEDSAVYLCASSRLTVAKNIQYFGAGTRLSVL.

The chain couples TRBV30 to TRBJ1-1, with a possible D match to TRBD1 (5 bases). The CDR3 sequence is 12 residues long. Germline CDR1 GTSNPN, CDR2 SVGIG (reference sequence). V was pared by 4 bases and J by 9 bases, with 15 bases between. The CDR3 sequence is CAWNRGKGQAFF. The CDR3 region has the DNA TGTGCCTGGAACCGGGGGAAGGGGCAAGCTTTCTTT.

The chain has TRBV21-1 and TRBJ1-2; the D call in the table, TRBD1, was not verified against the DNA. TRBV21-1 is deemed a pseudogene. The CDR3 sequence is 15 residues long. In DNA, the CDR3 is TGTGCCAGCAGCACGCGACAGGGTAGAAACTATGGCTACACCTTC. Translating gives CASSTRQGRNYGYTF.

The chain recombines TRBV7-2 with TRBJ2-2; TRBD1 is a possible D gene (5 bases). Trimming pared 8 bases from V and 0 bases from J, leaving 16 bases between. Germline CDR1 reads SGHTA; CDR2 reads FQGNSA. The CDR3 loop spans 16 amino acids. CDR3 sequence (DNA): TGTGCCAGCCCCCGAAAGCGACAGACGAACACCGGGGAGCTGTTTTTT. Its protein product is CASPRKRQTNTGELFF.

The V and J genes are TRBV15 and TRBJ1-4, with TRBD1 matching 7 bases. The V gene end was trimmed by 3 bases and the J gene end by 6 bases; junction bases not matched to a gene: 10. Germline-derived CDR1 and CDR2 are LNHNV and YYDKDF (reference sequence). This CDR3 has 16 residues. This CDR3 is CATSRSRQGGYEKLFF. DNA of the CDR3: TGTGCCACCAGCAGGTCACGACAGGGAGGTTATGAAAAACTGTTTTTT.

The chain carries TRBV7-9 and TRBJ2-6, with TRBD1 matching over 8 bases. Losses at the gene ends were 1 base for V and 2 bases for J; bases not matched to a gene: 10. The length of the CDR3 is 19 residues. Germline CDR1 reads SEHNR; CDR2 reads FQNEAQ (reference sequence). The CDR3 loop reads CASSLDWDRLQTGANVLTF. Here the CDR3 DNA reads TGTGCCAGCAGCTTAGATTGGGACAGGCTTCAGACTGGGGCCAACGTCCTGACTTTC.

The CDR3: CASRRGTGEVYEQYF. In nucleotides, the CDR3 is TGTGCCAGCAGACGAGGGACAGGGGAAGTGTACGAGCAGTACTTC. The rearrangement uses TRBV7-7 and TRBJ2-7; 10 bases line up with TRBD1. CDR3 length: 15 residues. Germline CDR1 and CDR2: SSHAT and FNYEAQ (reference sequence). Unmatched junction bases numbered 9, after V lost 6 bases and J lost 4 bases.

Here the CDR3 DNA reads TGTGCCAGCAGCCTTTCCTTGGGGGAGCTGTTTTTT. Translating it yields CASSLSLGELFF. V and J are TRBV7-2 and TRBJ2-2; no reliable D call. Deletions cut 5 bases from V and 8 bases from J, with 9 bases between. The germline CDR1 and CDR2 sequences are SGHTA and FQGNSA. CDR3 length equals 12 residues.

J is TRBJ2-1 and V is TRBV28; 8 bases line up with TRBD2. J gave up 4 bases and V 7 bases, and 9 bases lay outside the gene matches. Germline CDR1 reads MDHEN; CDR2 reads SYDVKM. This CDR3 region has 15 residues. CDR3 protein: CASKSRTSRYNEQFF. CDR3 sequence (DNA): TGTGCCAGCAAATCACGGACTAGCCGTTACAATGAGCAGTTCTTC.

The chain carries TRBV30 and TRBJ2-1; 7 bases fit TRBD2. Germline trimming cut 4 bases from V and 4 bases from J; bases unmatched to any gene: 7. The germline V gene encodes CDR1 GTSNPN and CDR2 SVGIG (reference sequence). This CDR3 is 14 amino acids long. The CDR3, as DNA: TGTGCCTGGACACCTAGCGGACTGTACAATGAGCAGTTCTTC. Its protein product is CAWTPSGLYNEQFF.

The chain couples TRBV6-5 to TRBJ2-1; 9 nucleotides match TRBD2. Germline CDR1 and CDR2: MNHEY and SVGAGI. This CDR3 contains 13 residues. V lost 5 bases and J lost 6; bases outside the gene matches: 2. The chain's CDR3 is CASSLLAGNEQFF. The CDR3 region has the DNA TGTGCCAGCAGTCTACTAGCGGGCAATGAGCAGTTCTTC.

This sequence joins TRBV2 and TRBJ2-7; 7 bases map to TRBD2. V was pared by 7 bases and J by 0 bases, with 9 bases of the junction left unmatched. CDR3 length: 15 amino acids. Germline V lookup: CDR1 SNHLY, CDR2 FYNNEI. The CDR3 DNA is TGTGCCAGCAATCCCGGACTAGATAGCTCCTACGAGCAGTACTTC. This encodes CASNPGLDSSYEQYF.

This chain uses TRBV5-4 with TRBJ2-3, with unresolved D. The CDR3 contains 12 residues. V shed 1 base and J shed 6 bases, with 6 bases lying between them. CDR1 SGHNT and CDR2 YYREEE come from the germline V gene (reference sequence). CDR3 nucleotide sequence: TGTGCCAGCAGCTTGTCTGTGGATACGCAGTATTTT. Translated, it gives CASSLSVDTQYF.

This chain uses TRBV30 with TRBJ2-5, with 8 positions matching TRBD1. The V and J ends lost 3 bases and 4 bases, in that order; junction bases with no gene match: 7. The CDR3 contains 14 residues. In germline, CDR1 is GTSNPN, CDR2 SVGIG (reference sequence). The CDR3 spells CAWRSRGLRETQYF. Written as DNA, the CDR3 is TGTGCCTGGAGGAGCAGGGGGCTCAGAGAGACCCAGTACTTC.

The CDR3 region has the DNA TGTGCCAGCAGCCGTCGCGGAGGGGCGGGCACCGGGGAGCTGTTTTTT. Amino acids: CASSRRGGAGTGELFF. This chain connects TRBV11-3 to TRBJ2-2, with TRBD2 as a possible D gene (6 bases). CDR3 length equals 16 residues. Trimming left V 5 bases short and J 4 bases short, with 17 bases between. Germline CDR1 reads SGHNT; CDR2 reads YENEEA.

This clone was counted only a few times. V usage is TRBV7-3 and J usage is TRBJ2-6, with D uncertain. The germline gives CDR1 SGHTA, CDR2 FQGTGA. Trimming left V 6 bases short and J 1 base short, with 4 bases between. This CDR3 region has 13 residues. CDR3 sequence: CASRQSGANVLTF. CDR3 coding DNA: TGTGCCAGCAGACAGTCTGGGGCCAACGTCCTGACTTTC.

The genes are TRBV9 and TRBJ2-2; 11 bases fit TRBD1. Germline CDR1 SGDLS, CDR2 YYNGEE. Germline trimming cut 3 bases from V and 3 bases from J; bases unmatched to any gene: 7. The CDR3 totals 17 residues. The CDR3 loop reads CASSEHRDRGYTGELFF. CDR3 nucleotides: TGTGCCAGCAGCGAACACCGGGACAGGGGGTACACCGGGGAGCTGTTTTTT. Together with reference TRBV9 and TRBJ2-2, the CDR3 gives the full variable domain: DSGVTQTPKHLITATGQRVTLRCSPRSGDLSVYWYQQSLDQGLQFLIQYYNGEERAKGNILERFSAQQFPDLHSELNLSSLELGDSALYFCASSEHRDRGYTGELFFGEGSRLTVL.

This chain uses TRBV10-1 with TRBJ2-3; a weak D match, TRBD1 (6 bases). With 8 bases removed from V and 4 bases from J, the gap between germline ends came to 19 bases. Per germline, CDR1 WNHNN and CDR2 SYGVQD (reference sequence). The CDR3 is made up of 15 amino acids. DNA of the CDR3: TGCGCCAGCTCGGAAGGGACATACGTCGCAGATACGCAGTATTTT. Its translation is CASSEGTYVADTQYF.

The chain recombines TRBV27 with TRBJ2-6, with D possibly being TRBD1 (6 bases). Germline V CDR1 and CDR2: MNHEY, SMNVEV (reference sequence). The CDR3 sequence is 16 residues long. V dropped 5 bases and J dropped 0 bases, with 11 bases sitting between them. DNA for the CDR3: TGTGCCAGCAGTCCCCTACAGGGCTCTGGGGCCAACGTCCTGACTTTC. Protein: CASSPLQGSGANVLTF.

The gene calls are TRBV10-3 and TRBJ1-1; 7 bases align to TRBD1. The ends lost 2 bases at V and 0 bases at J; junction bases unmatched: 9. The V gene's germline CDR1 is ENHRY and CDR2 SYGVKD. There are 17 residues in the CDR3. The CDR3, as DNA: TGTGCCATCAGTGAGCTCAGACAGGGCCCACTGAACACTGAAGCTTTCTTT. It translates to CAISELRQGPLNTEAFF.

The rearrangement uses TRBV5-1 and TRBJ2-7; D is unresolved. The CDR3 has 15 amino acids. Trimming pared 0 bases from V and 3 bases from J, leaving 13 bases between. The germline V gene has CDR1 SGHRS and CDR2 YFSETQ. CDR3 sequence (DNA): TGCGCCAGCAGCTTGGTCCCCGGGTCGGGCTACGAGCAGTACTTC. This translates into CASSLVPGSGYEQYF.

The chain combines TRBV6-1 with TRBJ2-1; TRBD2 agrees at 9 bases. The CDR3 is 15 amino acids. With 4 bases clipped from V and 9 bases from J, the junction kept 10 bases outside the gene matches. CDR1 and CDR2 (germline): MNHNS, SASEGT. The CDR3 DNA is TGTGCCAGCAGTGGGCCCGGGACTAGCAGGGTTGAGCAGTTCTTC. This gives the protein CASSGPGTSRVEQFF.

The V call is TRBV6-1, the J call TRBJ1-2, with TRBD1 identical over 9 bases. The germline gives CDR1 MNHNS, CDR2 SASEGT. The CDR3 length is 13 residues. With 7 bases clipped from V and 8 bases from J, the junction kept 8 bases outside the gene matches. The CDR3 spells CASTGDRESGYTF. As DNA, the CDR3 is TGTGCCAGCACCGGGGACAGGGAAAGCGGCTACACCTTC.

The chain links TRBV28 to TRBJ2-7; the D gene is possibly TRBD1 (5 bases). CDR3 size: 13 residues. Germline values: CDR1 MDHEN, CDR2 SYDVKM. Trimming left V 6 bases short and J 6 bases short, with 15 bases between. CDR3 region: CASSWAARGEQYF. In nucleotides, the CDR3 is TGTGCCAGCAGCTGGGCAGCTAGGGGCGAGCAGTACTTC.

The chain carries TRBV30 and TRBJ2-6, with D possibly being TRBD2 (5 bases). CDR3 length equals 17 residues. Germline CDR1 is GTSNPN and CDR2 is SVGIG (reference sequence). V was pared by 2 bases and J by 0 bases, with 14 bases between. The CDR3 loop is CAWSFRWERSGANVLTF. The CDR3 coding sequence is TGTGCCTGGAGTTTTAGGTGGGAGCGCTCTGGGGCCAACGTCCTGACTTTC. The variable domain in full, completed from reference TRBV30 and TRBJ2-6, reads SQTIHQWPATLVQPVGSPLSLECTVEGTSNPNLYWYRQAAGRGLQLLFYSVGIGQISSEVPQNLSASRPQDRQFILSSKKLLLSDSGFYLCAWSFRWERSGANVLTFGAGSRLTVL.

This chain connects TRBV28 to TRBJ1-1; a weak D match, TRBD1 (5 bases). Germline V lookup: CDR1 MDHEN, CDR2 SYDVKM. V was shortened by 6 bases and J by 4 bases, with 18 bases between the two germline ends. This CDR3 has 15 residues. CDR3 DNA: TGTGCCAGCAGCCCTTTTAGGGGTGTAGGCACTGAAGCTTTCTTT. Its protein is CASSPFRGVGTEAFF.